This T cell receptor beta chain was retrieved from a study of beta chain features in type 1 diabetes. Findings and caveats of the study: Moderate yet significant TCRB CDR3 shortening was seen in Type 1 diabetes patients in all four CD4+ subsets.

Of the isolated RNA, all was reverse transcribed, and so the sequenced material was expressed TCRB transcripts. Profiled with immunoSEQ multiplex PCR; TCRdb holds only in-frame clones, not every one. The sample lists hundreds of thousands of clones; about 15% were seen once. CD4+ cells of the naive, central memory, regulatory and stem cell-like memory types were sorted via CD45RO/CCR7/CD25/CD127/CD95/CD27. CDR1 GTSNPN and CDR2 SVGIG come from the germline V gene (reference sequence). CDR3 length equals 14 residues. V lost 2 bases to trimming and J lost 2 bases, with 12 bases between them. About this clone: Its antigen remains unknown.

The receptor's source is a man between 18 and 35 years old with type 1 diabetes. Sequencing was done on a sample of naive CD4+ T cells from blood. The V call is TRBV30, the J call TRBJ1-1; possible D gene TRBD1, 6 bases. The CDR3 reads CAWSKGGPNTEAFF. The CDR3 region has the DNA TGTGCCTGGAGTAAAGGGGGTCCAAACACTGAAGCTTTCTTT.